One sample yielded the 8 T cell receptor beta chains listed below, sequenced in a study of radiotherapy plus CTLA-4 blockade in lung cancer. The method was immunoSEQ multiplex PCR; TCRdb's version includes in-frame clones alone and lacks a portion of them. The table shows 75,000 to 100,000 clones, with 75% to 90% occurring only once. This specimen was peripheral blood, taken from a patient treated with radiotherapy plus ipilimumab. The source of these receptors is a human donor with non-small cell lung cancer who had a partial response to radiotherapy plus ipilimumab.

The chain employs TRBV2 and TRBJ2-5; D is uncertain. Trimming cost V 7 bases and J 0 bases, with 6 bases left between them. CDR1 SNHLY and CDR2 FYNNEI come from the germline V gene. This CDR3 has 12 amino acids. CDR3 coding DNA: TGTGCCAGCAACTGGTACCAAGAGACCCAGTACTTC. It is translated as CASNWYQETQYF.

This sequence joins TRBV14 and TRBJ2-5; 12 positions agree with TRBD2. Germline V lookup: CDR1 SGHDN, CDR2 FVKESK. The CDR3 contains 19 residues. V was pared by 4 bases and J by 5 bases, with 17 bases of the junction left unmatched. CDR3 in DNA: TGTGCCAGCAGCCCGCCAACTTGGACTAGCGGGACTTCGACGGAGACCCAGTACTTC. It codes for CASSPPTWTSGTSTETQYF.

V usage is TRBV10-1 and J usage is TRBJ2-1; 15 bases fit TRBD2. This CDR3 has 15 residues. In germline, CDR1 is WNHNN, CDR2 SYGVQD (reference sequence). The J segment lost 7 bases and the V segment lost 4 bases, leaving 2 bases of the junction unmatched. CDR3 region: CASSGGLAGGNEQFF. CDR3 in DNA: TGCGCCAGCAGTGGTGGACTAGCGGGAGGGAATGAGCAGTTCTTC.

The V call is TRBV19, the J call TRBJ1-5; 7 bases are a match to TRBD1. Trimming cost V 10 bases and J 6 bases; bases outside gene matches: 12. CDR1 is LNHDA, CDR2 SQIVND, per germline (reference sequence). The CDR3 is 14 amino acids. The CDR3 region is CAIGEGAQGQPQHF. The CDR3 DNA reads as TGTGCCATCGGCGAGGGGGCGCAAGGTCAGCCCCAGCATTTT. Full variable domain (rest looked up from reference TRBV19 and TRBJ1-5): DGGITQSPKYLFRKEGQNVTLSCEQNLNHDAMYWYRQDPGQGLRLIYYSQIVNDFQKGDIAEGYSVSREKKESFPLTVTSAQKNPTAFYLCAIGEGAQGQPQHFGDGTRLSIL.

This chain joins TRBV2 and TRBJ1-2; 7 bases agree with TRBD1. V was clipped by 6 bases and J by 0 bases; unmatched bases: 7. Germline V gives CDR1 SNHLY, CDR2 FYNNEI. The CDR3 totals 15 residues. In DNA, the CDR3 is TGTGCCAGCAGCGATCCCGGGACAGCTAACTATGGCTACACCTTC. It yields the protein CASSDPGTANYGYTF.

The chain uses TRBV19 and TRBJ2-7; TRBD2 might be the D (5 bases). The germline V gene has CDR1 LNHDA and CDR2 SQIVND (reference sequence). Trimming shortened V by 1 base and J by 0 bases, and 10 bases separated the two germline ends. CDR3 length equals 15 residues. The CDR3 here is CASSIGGSLSYEQYF. The CDR3 coding sequence is TGTGCCAGTAGTATAGGCGGGTCCCTCTCCTACGAGCAGTACTTC.

The CDR3 coding sequence is TGTGCCAGCAATTTCGGGGGGGGGCCCCAGCATTTT. Its translation is CASNFGGGPQHF. The gene calls are TRBV6-1 and TRBJ1-5, with a possible D match to TRBD1 (5 bases). Germline V gene sequence: CDR1 MNHNS, CDR2 SASEGT. The CDR3 length is 12 residues. The V end was cut by 7 bases, the J end by 9 bases, with 13 bases between.

The chain uses TRBV7-8 and TRBJ2-7, with D perhaps TRBD1 (5 bases). The CDR3 is 16 residues long. The V gene lost 4 bases and the J gene lost 1 base, with 17 bases spanning the gap. The germline V gene has CDR1 SGHVS and CDR2 FQNEAQ. CDR3 bases: TGTGCCAGCAGCTCTCGTCCCCAGGGTCGATCCTACGAGCAGTACTTC. This encodes CASSSRPQGRSYEQYF.